The text below deals with one T cell receptor (beta chain). Its specificity is unknown. This sample's time point: patch test 3, about 24 weeks after DPC sensitization. Sample treatment: therapeutic diphenylcyclopropenone sensitization with weekly scalp DPC. Investigators collected blood before applying each patch test. The sample originates from a study of human T cells and chemical hapten exposure. Study summary: Diphenylcyclopropenone doses were given weekly to the scalps of patients across the approximately 22-week study. Broader study findings: Large CDR3 similarity clusters arose significantly more often from expanded TCRs than from controls.

Trimming pared 1 base from V and 3 bases from J, leaving 3 bases between. There are 12 residues in the CDR3. CDR1 and CDR2 (germline): MDHEN, SYDVKM. TCRdb fed the RACE reads into MiXCR, producing one record per CDR3 protein. Of around 200,000 distinct CDR3 sequences listed, 24% are singletons. This chain joins TRBV28 and TRBJ2-5; D unclear. The sample consisted of whole blood, taken in connection with sensitization to the hapten diphenylcyclopropenone (DPC). This sequence originates from a woman in her forties with alopecia areata. Some clones in this sample may be carry-over from other donors' samples. Here the CDR3 reads CASSLSEETQYF. CDR3 sequence (DNA): TGTGCCAGCAGTTTATCCGAAGAGACCCAGTACTTC.